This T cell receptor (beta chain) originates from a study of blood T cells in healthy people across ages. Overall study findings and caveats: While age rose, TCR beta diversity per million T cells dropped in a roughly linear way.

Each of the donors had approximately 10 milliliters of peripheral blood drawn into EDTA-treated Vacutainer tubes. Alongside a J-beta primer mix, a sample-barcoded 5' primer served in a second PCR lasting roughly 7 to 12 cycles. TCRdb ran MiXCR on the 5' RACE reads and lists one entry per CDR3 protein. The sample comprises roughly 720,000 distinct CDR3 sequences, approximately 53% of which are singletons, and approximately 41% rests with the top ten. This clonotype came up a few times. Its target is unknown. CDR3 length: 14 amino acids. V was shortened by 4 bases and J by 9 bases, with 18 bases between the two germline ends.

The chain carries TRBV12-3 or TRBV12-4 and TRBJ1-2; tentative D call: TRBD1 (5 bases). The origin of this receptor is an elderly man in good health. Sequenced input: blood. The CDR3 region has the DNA TGTGCCAGCAGTTCCCGGGACCTCCTTTCGAGCTACACCTTC. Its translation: CASSSRDLLSSYTF.